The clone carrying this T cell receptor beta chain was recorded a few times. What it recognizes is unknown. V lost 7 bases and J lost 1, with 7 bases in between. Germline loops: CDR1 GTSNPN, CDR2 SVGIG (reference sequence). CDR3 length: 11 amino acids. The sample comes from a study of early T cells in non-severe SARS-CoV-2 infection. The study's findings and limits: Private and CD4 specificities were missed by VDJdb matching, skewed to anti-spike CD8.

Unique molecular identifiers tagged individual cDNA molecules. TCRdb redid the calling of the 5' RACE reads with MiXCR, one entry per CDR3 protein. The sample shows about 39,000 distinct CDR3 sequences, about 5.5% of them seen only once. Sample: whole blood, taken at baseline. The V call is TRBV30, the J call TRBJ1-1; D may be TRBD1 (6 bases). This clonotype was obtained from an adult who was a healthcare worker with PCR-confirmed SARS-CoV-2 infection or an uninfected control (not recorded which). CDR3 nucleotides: TGTGCCTTCAGGGGGAACACTGAAGCTTTCTTT. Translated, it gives CAFRGNTEAFF. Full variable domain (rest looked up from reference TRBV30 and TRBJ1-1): SQTIHQWPATLVQPVGSPLSLECTVEGTSNPNLYWYRQAAGRGLQLLFYSVGIGQISSEVPQNLSASRPQDRQFILSSKKLLLSDSGFYLCAFRGNTEAFFGQGTRLTVV.